The 26 T cell receptor beta chains listed next were all sequenced from one sample in a study of T cells in women clearing cervical HPV infection (dated by TCRdb to about 2018). The method was the immunoSEQ multiplex PCR assay. Held by TCRdb, this immuneACCESS table contains in-frame sequences only and omits some clones. Under half of the omission traces to an unresolved V gene where checked; the cause of the rest is unknown. The sample's table lists a count of 15,000 to 20,000 clones. The ten largest make up roughly a tenth of the sample. Sequencing was performed on blood buffy coat. These TCRs come from a woman between 18 and 75 years old with a cervical HPV16 infection that either progressed to CIN3+ or cleared (not recorded which).

With respect to this clone: The read comes to an end 3 residues before the CDR3 does, leaving the germline J gene to fill in the end. The identical CDR3 is also encoded by other nucleotide sequences in the sample. The rearrangement joins TRBV5-1 to TRBJ1-1; D not resolved. In germline, CDR1 is SGHRS, CDR2 YFSETQ. This CDR3 has 13 residues. With 3 bases removed from V and 0 bases from J, the gap between germline ends came to 6 bases. CDR3 DNA, as far as it was read: TGCGCCAGCAGCTCACAAGTGAACACTGAA. Protein product: CASSSQVNTE. The complete CDR3 sequence is CASSSQVNTEAFF.

As concerns this clone: The read terminates 3 residues ahead of where the CDR3 ends, so the germline J gene completes it. The genes are TRBV30 and TRBJ2-4; possible D gene TRBD1, 6 bases. The CDR3 length is 14 residues. Per germline, CDR1 GTSNPN and CDR2 SVGIG (reference sequence). Trimming stripped 4 bases from V and 7 bases from J, with 17 bases between. The part of the CDR3 DNA that was read is TGTGCCTGGAACCCCGCCAGGGGAAGGAACATT. Encoded protein: CAWNPARGRNI. The full CDR3 sequence reads CAWNPARGRNIQYF.

Comments on this clone: The read terminates 3 residues ahead of where the CDR3 ends, so the germline J gene completes it. V and J are TRBV27 and TRBJ2-7; TRBD1 agrees at 12 bases. The CDR3 has 16 amino acids. Germline trimming cut 5 bases from V and 5 bases from J; bases unmatched to any gene: 10. Germline V gene lookup returns CDR1 MNHEY and CDR2 SMNVEV (reference sequence). CDR3 region: CASSPPGGQGAHEQYF. The part of the CDR3 DNA that was read is TGTGCCAGCAGTCCCCCAGGGGGACAGGGGGCCCACGAG.

On this clone itself: The read terminates 3 residues ahead of where the CDR3 ends, so the germline J gene completes it. The chain uses TRBV19 and TRBJ1-1, with 9 bases identical to TRBD1. CDR3 length: 14 amino acids. V gave up 4 bases and J gave up 5 bases; unmatched junction bases: 5. Germline values: CDR1 LNHDA, CDR2 SQIVND (reference sequence). CDR3 DNA, as far as it was read: TGTGCCAGTAGTAGGACAGGGGATTGGACTGAA. Its protein is CASSRTGDWTE. The entire CDR3 protein is CASSRTGDWTEAFF.

Remarks on this clone: Sequencing ends 3 residues short of the CDR3 end; the germline J gene provides the rest. The rearrangement uses TRBV2 and TRBJ1-4; perhaps TRBD1 as D (5 bases). The germline gives CDR1 SNHLY, CDR2 FYNNEI. This CDR3 is built from 15 residues. CDR3 DNA (partial): TGTGCCAGCTATTCTCAGGGAAGGGATAATTCACCA. Translation gives CASYSQGRDNSP. Given in full, the CDR3 is CASYSQGRDNSPLFF. Full variable domain (outside the CDR3, taken from reference TRBV2 and TRBJ1-4): EPEVTQTPSHQVTQMGQEVILRCVPISNHLYFYWYRQILGQKVEFLVSFYNNEISEKSEIFDDQFSVERPDGSNFTLKIRSTKLEDSAMYFCASYSQGRDNSPLFFGSGTQLSVL.

Details on this clone: The read ends 3 residues shy of where the CDR3 ends; the end is completed using the germline J gene. The rearrangement uses TRBV7-8 and TRBJ1-2; D is unresolved. This CDR3 contains 12 residues. Germline assignment: CDR1 SGHVS and CDR2 FQNEAQ. V shed 3 bases and J shed 3 bases, with 5 bases lying between them. Incomplete CDR3 DNA: TGTGCCAGCAGCTTCGGGGACTATGGC. Protein product: CASSFGDYG. The full CDR3 is CASSFGDYGYTF.

On this clone itself: The observed sequence ends 3 residues before the CDR3 terminus, with the missing tail filled in from the germline J gene. V is TRBV19 and J is TRBJ2-1, with TRBD2 as a possible D gene (6 bases). Germline-derived CDR1 and CDR2 are LNHDA and SQIVND (reference sequence). The CDR3 totals 15 residues. V was clipped by 5 bases and J by 1 base, with 12 bases between them. CDR3 protein: CASSPSRGSYNEQFF. The CDR3 bases that were read are TGTGCCAGTAGTCCCAGTCGGGGGTCCTACAATGAG.

This clone is classed as medium-sized by frequency. The read comes to an end 3 residues before the CDR3 does, leaving the germline J gene to fill in the end. The J gene is TRBJ2-3, the V gene TRBV18; D is possibly TRBD1 (6 bases). CDR3 size: 13 residues. Germline-derived CDR1 and CDR2 are KGHSH and LQKENI. The part of the CDR3 DNA that was read is TGTGCCAGCTCACCGCAGGGACAAGAGACG. Its translation: CASSPQGQET. The full-length CDR3 reads as CASSPQGQETQYF.

A remark on this clone: The read gets to within 3 residues of the CDR3 end, and the germline J gene fills in the rest. V usage is TRBV7-3 and J usage is TRBJ2-3; TRBD2 agrees at 12 bases. After removal of 5 bases from V and 4 bases from J, the junction contained 4 bases not matched to a gene. Germline CDR1 SGHTA, CDR2 FQGTGA. The CDR3 extends over 15 amino acids. The sequenced CDR3 bases are TGTGCCAGCAGCCCGACTAGCGGGAGTCCAGATACG. Amino acids: CASSPTSGSPDT. The whole CDR3 reads CASSPTSGSPDTQYF.

In regard to this clone: The read terminates 3 residues ahead of where the CDR3 ends, so the germline J gene completes it. The rearrangement links TRBV13 to TRBJ2-7; D remains ambiguous. V lost 2 bases and J lost 6, with 8 bases in between. CDR3 length equals 12 residues. Germline lookup yields CDR1 PRHDT and CDR2 FYEKMQ (reference sequence). The CDR3 DNA, read in part, is TGTGCCAGCAGCTTATCTCTAGGCGAG. Its translation: CASSLSLGE. The complete CDR3 sequence is CASSLSLGEQYF.

Concerning this clone itself: The read gets to within 3 residues of the CDR3 end, and the germline J gene fills in the rest. The chain couples TRBV18 to TRBJ2-7, with 11 bases matching TRBD2. This CDR3 region has 16 residues. V lost 4 bases to trimming and J lost 1 base; unmatched junction nucleotides: 6. The germline gives CDR1 KGHSH, CDR2 LQKENI. CDR3 region: CASSLYSGRVSYEQYF. The DNA read from the CDR3 is TGTGCCAGCTCACTCTATAGCGGGAGGGTATCCTACGAG. Filled out from reference TRBV18 and TRBJ2-7, the complete variable domain reads NAGVMQNPRHLVRRRGQEARLRCSPMKGHSHVYWYRQLPEEGLKFMVYLQKENIIDESGMPKERFSAEFPKEGPSILRIQQVVRGDSAAYFCASSLYSGRVSYEQYFGPGTRLTVT.

A word on this clone: The read gets to within 3 residues of the CDR3 end, and the germline J gene fills in the rest. The chain employs TRBV7-8 and TRBJ2-7; TRBD2 matches at 9 bases. V shed 5 bases, J shed 3 bases, and the junction held 11 bases outside the gene matches. This CDR3 has 16 residues. Germline V CDR1 and CDR2: SGHVS, FQNEAQ. The CDR3 region is CASSPSGTLYNYEQYF. CDR3 DNA (partial): TGTGCCAGCAGCCCTAGCGGGACCCTTTACAACTACGAG.

On this clone itself: The read terminates 3 residues ahead of where the CDR3 ends, so the germline J gene completes it. V gene TRBV11-2 combines with J gene TRBJ2-1; TRBD2 matches at 10 bases. The V and J ends lost 5 bases and 3 bases, in that order; junction bases with no gene match: 4. CDR1 is SGHAT, CDR2 FQNNGV, per germline. CDR3 size: 15 residues. This CDR3 is CASSAGTSDYNEQFF. The part of the CDR3 DNA that was read is TGTGCCAGCAGCGCCGGGACTAGCGACTACAATGAG.

Notes on this clone: The CDR3 extends 3 residues past the end of the read, so its final part is completed from the germline J gene. This sequence joins TRBV10-1 and TRBJ2-1; 10 nucleotides line up with TRBD2. CDR3 length: 14 residues. Germline CDR1 is WNHNN and CDR2 is SYGVQD (reference sequence). Unmatched junction bases numbered 5, after V lost 4 bases and J lost 8 bases. The CDR3 DNA, read in part, is TGCGCCAGCAGTGGGGCTAGCGGGGGCCATGAG. Translation: CASSGASGGHE. The entire CDR3 reads CASSGASGGHEQFF.

The CDR3: CASSIGQLSNQPQHF. Partial CDR3 DNA: TGTGCCAGTAGTATTGGACAGCTTAGCAATCAGCCC. The gene calls are TRBV19 and TRBJ1-5, with D perhaps TRBD1 (6 bases). Read data end 3 residues before the CDR3 end; the end is taken from the germline J gene. The V and J ends lost 3 bases and 0 bases respectively, with 9 bases between them. The CDR3 extends over 15 amino acids. Germline V lookup: CDR1 LNHDA, CDR2 SQIVND (reference sequence). The whole variable domain, filled in from reference TRBV19 and TRBJ1-5, reads DGGITQSPKYLFRKEGQNVTLSCEQNLNHDAMYWYRQDPGQGLRLIYYSQIVNDFQKGDIAEGYSVSREKKESFPLTVTSAQKNPTAFYLCASSIGQLSNQPQHFGDGTRLSIL.

Note on this clone: The missing CDR3 end, 3 residues past where the read stops, is filled in from the germline J gene. The gene calls are TRBV30 and TRBJ2-3; tentatively, D is TRBD1 (5 bases). Trimming pared 4 bases from V and 4 bases from J, leaving 15 bases between. Germline CDR1 GTSNPN, CDR2 SVGIG (reference sequence). The CDR3 contains 14 residues. CDR3 DNA (partial): TGTGCCTGGAAATTAGGGGCAGCGTCAGATACG. This sequence encodes CAWKLGAASDT. The whole CDR3 is CAWKLGAASDTQYF.

About this clone: The CDR3 end lies 3 residues beyond the end of the read and is filled in from the germline J gene. The V and J genes are TRBV7-3 and TRBJ2-3, with D perhaps matching TRBD2 (5 bases). The V end lost 0 bases, the J end lost 4 bases, and 5 bases lay between the germline ends. This CDR3 has 13 residues. Germline V CDR1 and CDR2: SGHTA, FQGTGA. This CDR3 reads CASSLTRADTQYF. The part of the CDR3 DNA that was read is TGTGCCAGCAGCTTAACGAGGGCAGATACG.

Regarding this clone: The sequence runs out 3 residues before the end of the CDR3; the remainder is reconstructed from the germline J gene. This chain uses TRBV7-3 with TRBJ2-7, with 12 bases lining up with TRBD2. This CDR3 spans 16 amino acids. The V segment lost 2 bases and the J segment 4 bases; nucleotides outside the gene matches: 6. CDR1 is SGHTA and CDR2 is FQGTGA in the germline V gene. CDR3 DNA (partial): TGTGCCAGCAGCTTACGTTCCCTAGCGGGAGGGTACGAG. Protein product: CASSLRSLAGGYE. The whole CDR3 reads CASSLRSLAGGYEQYF.

Worth noting for this clone: The observed sequence ends 3 residues before the CDR3 terminus, with the missing tail filled in from the germline J gene. This chain joins TRBV12-3 or TRBV12-4 and TRBJ1-6, with TRBD1 matching over 8 bases. This CDR3 has 14 amino acids. The J segment lost 7 bases and the V segment lost 6 bases, leaving 5 bases of the junction unmatched. CDR3 loop: CASSGQGKNSPLHF. Partial CDR3 DNA: TGTGCCAGCAGCGGACAGGGTAAAAATTCACCC.

Comment on this clone: The read stops 3 residues short of the end of the CDR3; the missing end is completed from the germline J gene. The gene calls are TRBV7-3 and TRBJ2-2, with 14 bases lining up with TRBD2. V shed 5 bases, J shed 9 bases, and the junction held 2 bases outside the gene matches. The CDR3 is 14 residues long. CDR1 is SGHTA and CDR2 is FQGTGA in the germline V gene. The CDR3 DNA, read in part, is TGTGCCAGCAGCCGACTAGCGGGAGGGAGGGAG. Its protein is CASSRLAGGRE. The full CDR3 protein is CASSRLAGGRELFF.

Notes on this clone: The observed sequence ends 3 residues before the CDR3 terminus, with the missing tail filled in from the germline J gene. The rearrangement joins TRBV7-2 to TRBJ1-2, with TRBD1 matching 9 bases. The CDR3 is made up of 15 amino acids. CDR1 SGHTA and CDR2 FQGNSA come from the germline V gene. The covered CDR3 bases are TGTGCCAGCAGCTTAGGAGGCGGGACAGGGCAGGGC. Its protein product is CASSLGGGTGQG. The entire CDR3 protein is CASSLGGGTGQGYTF.

Details on this clone: The read terminates 3 residues ahead of where the CDR3 ends, so the germline J gene completes it. The chain links TRBV12-3 or TRBV12-4 to TRBJ2-7; TRBD1 aligns across 9 bases. Trimming removed 2 bases from V and 3 bases from J; junction bases left unmatched: 2. This CDR3 is 14 amino acids long. The CDR3 here is CASSLTGGFYEQYF. CDR3 bases read: TGTGCCAGCAGTTTAACAGGGGGCTTCTACGAG.

About this clone itself: The read halts 3 residues ahead of the CDR3 end, with the missing end drawn from the germline J gene. The chain employs TRBV11-2 and TRBJ2-2; D gene ambiguous. The CDR3 extends over 15 amino acids. Trimming took off 2 bases at V and 0 bases at J, with 7 bases between the two ends. The germline V gene encodes CDR1 SGHAT and CDR2 FQNNGV. The sequenced part of the CDR3 DNA is TGTGCCAGCAGCTTATACCGCGCGAACACCGGGGAG. Protein: CASSLYRANTGE. The full CDR3 protein reads CASSLYRANTGELFF. The full variable domain, in which reference TRBV11-2 and TRBJ2-2 provide the parts outside the CDR3, is EAGVAQSPRYKIIEKRQSVAFWCNPISGHATLYWYQQILGQGPKLLIQFQNNGVVDDSQLPKDRFSAERLKGVDSTLKIQPAKLEDSAVYLCASSLYRANTGELFFGEGSRLTVL.

Of note for this clone: The sequence runs out 3 residues before the end of the CDR3; the remainder is reconstructed from the germline J gene. This chain links TRBV18 with TRBJ1-1, with a possible D match to TRBD1 (5 bases). V lost 3 bases to trimming and J lost 1 base, with 12 bases between them. In germline, CDR1 is KGHSH, CDR2 LQKENI. CDR3 length equals 15 residues. Partial CDR3 DNA: TGTGCCAGCTCACCGCGGCCAGGGTGGAACACTGAA. It is translated as CASSPRPGWNTE. The entire CDR3 protein is CASSPRPGWNTEAFF.

On this clone itself: The CDR3 is cut off 3 residues early in the read; its end comes from the germline J gene. This chain uses TRBV19 with TRBJ1-2; a weak D match, TRBD1 (5 bases). The CDR3 extends over 15 amino acids. Looked up from germline, CDR1 is LNHDA and CDR2 is SQIVND (reference sequence). The DNA read from the CDR3 is TGTGCCAGTAGTATAGTAGCGGGGCGCACAGATACC. Translation gives CASSIVAGRTDT. From start to end, the CDR3 is CASSIVAGRTDTYTF.

For this clone: The DNA ends 3 residues before the CDR3 does, and the rest of the CDR3 is filled in from the germline J gene. This sequence joins TRBV2 and TRBJ2-7; D is undetermined. This CDR3 is built from 11 residues. Germline CDR1 and CDR2: SNHLY and FYNNEI. Trimming took off 8 bases at V and 1 base at J, with 6 bases between the two ends. CDR3 sequence: CASEPSYEQYF. Partial CDR3 DNA: TGTGCCAGCGAGCCTTCCTACGAG.